This T cell receptor beta chain was found in a study of blood T cell repertoires in COVID-19. Study information: Samples representing acute and convalescent COVID-19 were sourced from the United States, Italy and Spain. PBMCs, B-cell-depleted T cells, or T cells provided the cDNA or gDNA that made up the material.

In the original analysis: How many nucleated cells were present was estimated from reference gene primer amplification. Some clones are missing from TCRdb's copy, which holds only in-frame ones; the method was immunoSEQ multiplex PCR. V, J and clone size were drawn from that table, and D and trimming were deduced from the DNA. In the table there are roughly 250,000 clones, about 85% of which are singletons. The sequence was obtained from a human donor with COVID-19, enrolled during active disease. The donor label of this sample is uncertain. Sequenced sample: peripheral blood.

CDR3 region: CASSLYRGFVDTEAFF. The CDR3 region has the DNA TGTGCCAGCAGCCTATACAGGGGCTTTGTTGACACTGAAGCTTTCTTT. The V call is TRBV11-2, the J call TRBJ1-1; 7 nucleotides match TRBD1. The CDR3 is 16 amino acids. Germline CDR1 SGHAT, CDR2 FQNNGV. V lost 5 bases to trimming and J lost 3 bases; unmatched junction nucleotides: 12.